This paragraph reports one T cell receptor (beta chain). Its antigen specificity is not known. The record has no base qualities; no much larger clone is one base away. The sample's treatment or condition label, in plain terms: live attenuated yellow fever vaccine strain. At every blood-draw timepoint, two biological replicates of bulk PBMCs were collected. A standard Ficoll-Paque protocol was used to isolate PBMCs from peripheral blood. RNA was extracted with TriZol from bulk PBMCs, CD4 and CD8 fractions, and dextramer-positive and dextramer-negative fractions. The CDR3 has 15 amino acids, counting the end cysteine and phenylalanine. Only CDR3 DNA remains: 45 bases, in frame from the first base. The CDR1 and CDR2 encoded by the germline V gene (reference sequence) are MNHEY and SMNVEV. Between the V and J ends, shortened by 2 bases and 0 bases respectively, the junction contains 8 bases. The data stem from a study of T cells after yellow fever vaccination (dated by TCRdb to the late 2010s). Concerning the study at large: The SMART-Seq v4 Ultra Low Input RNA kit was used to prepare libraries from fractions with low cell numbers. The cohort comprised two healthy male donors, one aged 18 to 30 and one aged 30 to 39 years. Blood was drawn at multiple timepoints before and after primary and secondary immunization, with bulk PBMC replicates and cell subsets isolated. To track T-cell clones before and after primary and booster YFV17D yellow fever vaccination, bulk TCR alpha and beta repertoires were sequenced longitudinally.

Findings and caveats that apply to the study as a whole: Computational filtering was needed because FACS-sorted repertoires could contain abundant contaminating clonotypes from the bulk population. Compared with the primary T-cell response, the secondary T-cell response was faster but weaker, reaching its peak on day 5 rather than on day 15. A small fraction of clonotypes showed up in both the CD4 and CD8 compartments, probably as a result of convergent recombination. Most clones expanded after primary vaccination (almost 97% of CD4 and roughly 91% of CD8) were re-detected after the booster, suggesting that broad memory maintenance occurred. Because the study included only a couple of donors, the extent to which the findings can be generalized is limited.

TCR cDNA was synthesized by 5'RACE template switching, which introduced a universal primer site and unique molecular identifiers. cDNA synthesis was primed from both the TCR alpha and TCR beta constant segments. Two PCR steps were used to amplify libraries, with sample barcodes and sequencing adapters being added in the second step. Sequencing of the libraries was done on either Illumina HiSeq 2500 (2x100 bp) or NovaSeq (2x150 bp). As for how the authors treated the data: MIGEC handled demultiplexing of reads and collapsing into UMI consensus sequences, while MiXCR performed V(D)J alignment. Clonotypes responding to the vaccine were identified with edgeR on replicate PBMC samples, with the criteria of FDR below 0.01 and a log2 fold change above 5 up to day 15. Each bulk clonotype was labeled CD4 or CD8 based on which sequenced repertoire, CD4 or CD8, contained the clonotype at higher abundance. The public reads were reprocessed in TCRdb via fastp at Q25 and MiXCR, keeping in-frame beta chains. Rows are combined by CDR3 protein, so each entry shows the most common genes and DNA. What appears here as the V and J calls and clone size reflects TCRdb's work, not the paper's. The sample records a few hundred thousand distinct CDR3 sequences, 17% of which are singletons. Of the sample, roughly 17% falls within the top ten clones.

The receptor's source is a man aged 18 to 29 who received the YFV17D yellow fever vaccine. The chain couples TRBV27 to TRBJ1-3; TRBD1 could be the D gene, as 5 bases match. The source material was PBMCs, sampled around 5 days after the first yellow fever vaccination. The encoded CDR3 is CASSLLGGSGNTIYF. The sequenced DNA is TGTGCCAGCAGTTTACTGGGGGGCTCTGGAAACACCATATATTTT.